This T cell receptor (beta chain) was obtained from a study of blood T cell repertoires in COVID-19. Study-wide context: Sites in the United States, Italy and Spain provided acute and convalescent COVID-19 samples. PBMCs, B-cell-depleted T cells, or T cells were the source of the cDNA or gDNA that made up the material.

Per the original data handling: Estimated nucleated cell counts came from reference gene primer amplification. Assay used: immunoSEQ multiplex PCR; TCRdb lists only in-frame clones, some missing. D and trimming were read from the DNA, whereas the V and J calls and clone size are those reported in that table. The data hold some 170,000 clones, with roughly 80% observed a single time. Per germline, CDR1 MDHEN and CDR2 SYDVKM. V was pared by 3 bases and J by 6 bases, with 14 bases between. This CDR3 spans 14 amino acids. By sample fraction, this clone is medium-sized. The chain recombines TRBV28 with TRBJ1-2, with TRBD1 as a possible D gene (5 bases). This receptor was obtained from a woman in her sixties or seventies with acute or convalescent COVID-19. The sequencing sample was made of peripheral blood. CDR3 sequence: CASSLVQGGDGYTF. The CDR3, as DNA: TGTGCCAGCAGTTTGGTCCAGGGAGGCGATGGCTACACCTTC.